These 25 T cell receptor beta chains originate from one sample sequenced in a study of T-cell memory formation after mild COVID-19. A single record per CDR3 protein comes from TCRdb applying MiXCR to the 5' RACE reads. Here the sample spans 300,000 to 400,000 distinct CDR3 sequences, around an eighth being singletons. What was sequenced was PBMCs or a T cell subset sorted from them (not recorded which). All receptors derive from a man aged 18 to 29 who had mild COVID-19 (a few samples of this study predate the infection). Cell type and time point are not known.

J is TRBJ1-3 and V is TRBV5-1, with D unclear. The CDR3 runs to 15 residues. With 3 bases removed from V and 3 bases from J, the gap between germline ends came to 13 bases. Germline V gene sequence: CDR1 SGHRS, CDR2 YFSETQ. CDR3 bases: TGCGCCAGCAGCTACCCGAGGGCAGTTGGAAACACCATATATTTT. Its protein is CASSYPRAVGNTIYF.

This chain links TRBV25-1 with TRBJ2-1; D is uncertain. Germline V gives CDR1 MGHDK, CDR2 SYGVNS. V lost 5 bases and J lost 4, with 9 bases in between. The CDR3 loop spans 13 amino acids. The CDR3 DNA sequence: TGTGCCAGCAGTAGTCCCCTATACAATGAGCAGTTCTTC. Translation: CASSSPLYNEQFF.

Only a few counts were recorded for this clonotype. J is TRBJ2-2 and V is TRBV12-3 or TRBV12-4, with a tentative D call TRBD2 (5 bases). CDR3 length: 14 amino acids. Trimming removed 5 bases at V and 4 bases at J, with 11 bases between. The CDR3 sequence: CASSVTTSTGELFF. The CDR3 DNA follows: TGTGCCAGCAGTGTAACCACTAGCACCGGGGAGCTGTTTTTT.

This rearrangement joins TRBV5-4 to TRBJ1-1, with 8 bases identical to TRBD1. After removal of 1 base from V and 2 bases from J, the junction contained 10 bases not matched to a gene. The CDR3 has 17 amino acids. Germline V lookup: CDR1 SGHNT, CDR2 YYREEE (reference sequence). The CDR3, as DNA: TGTGCCAGCAGCTTGCTGAACAGGGGGATTCAAAACACTGAAGCTTTCTTT. Translation: CASSLLNRGIQNTEAFF.

The gene calls are TRBV7-2 and TRBJ2-1, with TRBD1 matching 8 bases. The CDR3 extends over 15 amino acids. Germline V gives CDR1 SGHTA, CDR2 FQGNSA. Trimming cost V 2 bases and J 9 bases; bases outside gene matches: 9. The CDR3 nucleotides read TGTGCCAGCAGCTTAACAGGGGGTGGTTTCGGTGAGCAGTTCTTC. It encodes CASSLTGGGFGEQFF.

This clonotype was found many times. This sequence joins TRBV18 and TRBJ2-1, with D perhaps TRBD1 (5 bases). The CDR3 is 13 amino acids. Germline-derived CDR1 and CDR2 are KGHSH and LQKENI. Trimming removed 2 bases from V and 4 bases from J, with 6 bases in between. The CDR3 spells CASSPRTYNEQFF. For the CDR3, the DNA is TGTGCCAGCTCACCAAGGACATACAATGAGCAGTTCTTC.

This clonotype was seen ten or more times. The chain joins TRBV29-1 to TRBJ2-5, with D possibly being TRBD1 (6 bases). Trimming removed 6 bases at V and 2 bases at J, with 10 bases between. Looked up from germline, CDR1 is SQVTM and CDR2 is ANQGSEA. CDR3 length equals 12 residues. The CDR3 coding sequence is TGCAGCGTGAGACAGGCTCAAGAGACCCAGTACTTC. Protein sequence: CSVRQAQETQYF.

This clonotype was counted at least ten times. The chain employs TRBV3-1 and TRBJ2-7; D is possibly TRBD2 (7 bases). Germline V gives CDR1 LGHDT, CDR2 YNNKEL (reference sequence). Trimming removed 3 bases from V and 6 bases from J, with 21 bases in between. CDR3 size: 16 residues. The CDR3 sequence: CASSHEGGLGSSEQYF. CDR3 coding DNA: TGTGCCAGCAGCCATGAGGGGGGGCTCGGATCCAGCGAGCAGTACTTC.

The table lists this clonotype with a few counts. DNA of the CDR3: TGTGCCATCAGTGAGTCGGGGACTAGCGTCGAGCAGTACTTC. This encodes CAISESGTSVEQYF. The rearrangement joins TRBV10-3 to TRBJ2-7; the match to TRBD2 covers 10 bases. Per germline, CDR1 ENHRY and CDR2 SYGVKD. This CDR3 is built from 14 residues. The V gene end was trimmed by 0 bases and the J gene end by 6 bases; junction bases not matched to a gene: 2.

The chain has TRBV28 and TRBJ1-2; D gene uncertain. CDR1 is MDHEN, CDR2 SYDVKM, per germline. V was shortened by 6 bases and J by 8 bases, with 13 bases between the two germline ends. The CDR3 has 12 residues. This chain's CDR3 is CASSPRRGGYTF. CDR3 nucleotide sequence: TGTGCCAGCAGCCCGAGACGTGGCGGCTACACCTTC.

V and J are TRBV10-3 and TRBJ1-2; D is possibly TRBD1 (6 bases). The ends were cut back, 6 bases at V and 7 bases at J, with 9 bases in the middle. Germline CDR1 ENHRY, CDR2 SYGVKD. This CDR3 has 11 amino acids. The CDR3 is CAIRQGGGYTF. CDR3 nucleotides: TGTGCCATCAGACAAGGGGGTGGCTACACCTTC.

This clonotype was counted many times. This rearrangement joins TRBV29-1 to TRBJ2-5; maybe TRBD2 (6 bases). Germline V gene data show CDR1 as SQVTM and CDR2 as ANQGSEA. The CDR3 sequence is 12 residues long. V shed 7 bases and J shed 1 base, with 10 bases lying between them. CDR3 region: CSGGGTQETQYF. DNA of the CDR3: TGCAGCGGTGGGGGGACCCAAGAGACCCAGTACTTC. The entire variable domain, with the rest obtained from reference TRBV29-1 and TRBJ2-5, is as follows: SAVISQKPSRDICQRGTSLTIQCQVDSQVTMMFWYRQQPGQSLTLIATANQGSEATYESGFVIDKFPISRPNLTFSTLTVSNMSPEDSSIYLCSGGGTQETQYFGPGTRLLVL.

The V and J genes are TRBV7-9 and TRBJ2-7; tentative D call: TRBD1 (6 bases). V gave up 5 bases and J gave up 3 bases, with 17 bases separating them. The CDR3 length is 15 residues. Germline V gives CDR1 SEHNR, CDR2 FQNEAQ (reference sequence). The CDR3 region is CASSTPGQGDYEQYF. The CDR3 nucleotides are TGTGCCAGCAGCACACCGGGACAAGGTGACTACGAGCAGTACTTC.

This clonotype has just a few counts. The chain employs TRBV6-5 and TRBJ2-7; D is possibly TRBD1 (6 bases). This CDR3 comprises 16 residues. Germline loops: CDR1 MNHEY, CDR2 SVGAGI. V lost 0 bases and J lost 5, with 17 bases in between. DNA of the CDR3: TGTGCCAGCAGTTACTCGTTGAAACAGGGTTGTAACGAGCAGTACGTC. Amino acid sequence: CASSYSLKQGCNEQYV.

The rearrangement links TRBV14 to TRBJ2-3; 9 bases fit TRBD2. The CDR3 covers 18 residues. Germline CDR1 SGHDN, CDR2 FVKESK. The V and J ends lost 4 bases and 0 bases, in that order; junction bases with no gene match: 11. The CDR3 nucleotides read TGTGCCAGCAGCCCGCGGCTAGCGGGGCCCCAAAGCACAGATACGCAGTATTTT. Residues: CASSPRLAGPQSTDTQYF. The whole variable domain, remainder taken from reference TRBV14 and TRBJ2-3, is EAGVTQFPSHSVIEKGQTVTLRCDPISGHDNLYWYRRVMGKEIKFLLHFVKESKQDESGMPNNRFLAERTGGTYSTLKVQPAELEDSGVYFCASSPRLAGPQSTDTQYFGPGTRLTVL.

The V and J genes are TRBV20-1 and TRBJ2-7; TRBD2 is a possible D gene (5 bases). CDR1 is DFQATT and CDR2 is SNEGSKA in the germline V gene (reference sequence). Trimming shortened V by 0 bases and J by 1 base, and 13 bases separated the two germline ends. CDR3 length: 15 residues. CDR3 residues: CSARDPGVGSYEQYV. The CDR3 DNA follows: TGCAGTGCTAGAGATCCCGGGGTAGGGTCCTACGAGCAGTACGTC.

The chain combines TRBV5-1 with TRBJ1-1; 9 bases are shared with TRBD1. The CDR3 is 17 amino acids. V shed 5 bases, J shed 6 bases, and the junction held 17 bases outside the gene matches. Germline V gene data show CDR1 as SGHRS and CDR2 as YFSETQ. The CDR3 sequence is CASSRTGGASTEAEAFF. The CDR3 nucleotides are TGCGCCAGCAGTAGAACAGGGGGCGCCTCAACGGAAGCTGAAGCTTTCTTT. The variable domain in full, completed from reference TRBV5-1 and TRBJ1-1, reads KAGVTQTPRYLIKTRGQQVTLSCSPISGHRSVSWYQQTPGQGLQFLFEYFSETQRNKGNFPGRFSGRQFSNSRSEMNVSTLELGDSALYLCASSRTGGASTEAEAFFGQGTRLTVV.

The rearrangement joins TRBV4-1 to TRBJ1-4; a weak D match, TRBD1 (5 bases). This CDR3 is 15 amino acids long. From germline, CDR1 is MGHRA and CDR2 YSYEKL. Trimming pared 1 base from V and 3 bases from J, leaving 9 bases between. CDR3 in DNA: TGCGCCAGCAGCCAAGGCCAGGGTCCTAATGAAAAACTGTTTTTT. The encoded protein is CASSQGQGPNEKLFF.

The rearrangement joins TRBV11-2 to TRBJ1-1; 7 bases align to TRBD1. This CDR3 spans 16 amino acids. In germline, CDR1 is SGHAT, CDR2 FQNNGV. The trim removed 1 base at V and 6 bases at J, leaving 11 bases unmatched. CDR3 sequence: CASSLADRAWIAEAFF. CDR3 DNA: TGTGCCAGCAGCTTAGCAGACAGGGCTTGGATCGCTGAAGCTTTCTTT. The variable domain in full, with the rest retrieved from reference TRBV11-2 and TRBJ1-1, is EAGVAQSPRYKIIEKRQSVAFWCNPISGHATLYWYQQILGQGPKLLIQFQNNGVVDDSQLPKDRFSAERLKGVDSTLKIQPAKLEDSAVYLCASSLADRAWIAEAFFGQGTRLTVV.

The J gene is TRBJ1-2, the V gene TRBV7-2; 9 bases line up with TRBD1. The V segment lost 3 bases and the J segment 8 bases; nucleotides outside the gene matches: 7. Germline V lookup: CDR1 SGHTA, CDR2 FQGNSA. CDR3 length equals 14 residues. DNA of the CDR3: TGTGCCAGCAGCTTGGACGGGACAGGGCGAGGCTACACCTTC. Encoded protein: CASSLDGTGRGYTF.

This chain connects TRBV15 to TRBJ1-5; 8 nucleotides align to TRBD1. The CDR3 contains 15 residues. V shed 0 bases and J 3 bases; nucleotides not matched to a gene: 1. Germline V gene data show CDR1 as LNHNV and CDR2 as YYDKDF (reference sequence). Here the CDR3 reads CATSREDRDNQPQHF. The CDR3 DNA reads TGTGCCACCAGCAGAGAGGACAGGGACAATCAGCCCCAGCATTTT.

V and J are TRBV7-2 and TRBJ2-7, with 7 bases identical to TRBD1. Unmatched junction bases numbered 5, after V lost 2 bases and J lost 4 bases. Germline CDR1 is SGHTA and CDR2 is FQGNSA. This CDR3 contains 14 residues. For the CDR3, the DNA is TGTGCCAGCAGCTTACCAGGGGGAGAATACGAGCAGTACTTC. Residues: CASSLPGGEYEQYF.

This clonotype was counted at least ten times. The chain uses TRBV6-2 or TRBV6-3 and TRBJ1-1, with 7 positions matching TRBD1. The germline V gene encodes CDR1 MNHEY and CDR2 SVGEGT. The trim removed 2 bases at V and 1 base at J, leaving 16 bases unmatched. The CDR3 consists of 19 residues. The DNA for the CDR3 is TGTGCCAGCAGTTACCCCCTCTTGACAGGGCAGGGTTGGAACACTGAAGCTTTCTTT. It specifies CASSYPLLTGQGWNTEAFF.

This clonotype has ten or more counts. The V call is TRBV7-3, the J call TRBJ2-2, with TRBD2 as a possible D gene (6 bases). From germline, CDR1 is SGHTA and CDR2 FQGTGA. The V end lost 5 bases, the J end lost 0 bases, and 10 bases lay between the germline ends. The CDR3 runs to 15 residues. The CDR3 here is CASSRDSANTGELFF. The CDR3 DNA reads TGTGCCAGCAGCCGGGACTCAGCGAACACCGGGGAGCTGTTTTTT.

The chain couples TRBV2 to TRBJ2-1; 10 bases map to TRBD1. This CDR3 comprises 16 residues. In germline, CDR1 is SNHLY, CDR2 FYNNEI. V trimming: 3 bases; J trimming: 4 bases; junction bases outside the gene matches: 6. The CDR3 spells CASSDTGTGVYNEQFF. The CDR3 DNA sequence: TGTGCCAGCAGTGATACCGGGACAGGGGTTTACAATGAGCAGTTCTTC.